These T cell receptor beta chains were read from a single sample in a study of shared clonotypes between healthy human individuals. Using immunoSEQ multiplex PCR, the repertoire was profiled, and TCRdb retains in-frame clones only, with some absent. The sample has over a million clones, roughly 96% seen once. Sequences were obtained from naive CD4+ T cells sorted from blood. The receptors were gathered from a man aged 25 to 40 in good health. Both conserved end residues are part of each CDR3. A D gene is named only where the DNA matches it firmly. The listing skips clone size in some rows; elsewhere it reads once, few, many or a size class.

abundance: NA
j_gene: TRBJ1-3
v_gene: TRBV9
d_gene: NA
CDR3nt: TGTGCCAGCAGCCAAAACAGGGTCGGTTCTGGAAACACCATATATTTT
CDR3aa: CASSQNRVGSGNTIYF

abundance: NA
j_gene: TRBJ2-1
v_gene: TRBV5-1
d_gene: NA
CDR3nt: TGCGCCAGCAGCTTGCAGACGCCCTCCTACAATGAGCAGTTCTTC
CDR3aa: CASSLQTPSYNEQFF

abundance: NA
j_gene: TRBJ2-5
v_gene: TRBV11-2
d_gene: TRBD2
CDR3nt: TGTGCCAGCAGCTTAGACGGGAGGCAAGAGACCCAGTACTTC
CDR3aa: CASSLDGRQETQYF

abundance: NA
j_gene: TRBJ1-2
v_gene: TRBV29-1
d_gene: NA
CDR3nt: TGCAGCGTTGTTCGGGCAGGGAACTATGGCTACACCTTC
CDR3aa: CSVVRAGNYGYTF

abundance: NA
j_gene: TRBJ2-7
v_gene: TRBV5-1
d_gene: NA
CDR3nt: TGCGCCAGCAGCTTGGCCACCCTCAACGAGCAGTACTTC
CDR3aa: CASSLATLNEQYF

abundance: NA
j_gene: TRBJ2-2
v_gene: TRBV5-1
d_gene: NA
CDR3nt: TGCGCCAGCAGCTTGGACGGGAAAGGGACCGGGGAGCTGTTTTTT
CDR3aa: CASSLDGKGTGELFF

abundance: NA
j_gene: TRBJ2-2
v_gene: TRBV28
d_gene: NA
CDR3nt: TGTGCCAGCAGTGGAGCGCCATTGAACACCGGGGAGCTGTTTTTT
CDR3aa: CASSGAPLNTGELFF

abundance: NA
j_gene: TRBJ2-3
v_gene: TRBV5-4
d_gene: TRBD2
CDR3nt: TGTGCCAGCGGAGGTAGCGGGAGGGGGTTGGCAGATACGCAGTATTTT
CDR3aa: CASGGSGRGLADTQYF

abundance: once
j_gene: TRBJ1-2
v_gene: TRBV6-1
d_gene: NA
CDR3nt: TGTGCCAGCAGTGAAATTCCGAGCAGGGCATACGGCTACACCTTC
CDR3aa: CASSEIPSRAYGYTF

abundance: NA
j_gene: TRBJ1-2
v_gene: TRBV19
d_gene: TRBD1
CDR3nt: TGTGCCAGTAAGCGGGACAGGGGGCTCCAAAACTATGGCTACACCTTC
CDR3aa: CASKRDRGLQNYGYTF

abundance: NA
j_gene: TRBJ2-2
v_gene: TRBV9
d_gene: TRBD1
CDR3nt: TGTGCCAGCAGCGTAGATTGGATACAGGGGACCGGGGAGCTGTTTTTT
CDR3aa: CASSVDWIQGTGELFF